This is a list of T cell receptor beta chains from one sample in a study of cytomegalovirus exposure and HLA in healthy donors. Assay: immunoSEQ multiplex PCR; the TCRdb copy retains only in-frame clones and omits some. The repertoire has more than 250,000 clones, roughly 90% of them found once; the top ten carry 0.7% to 0.85%. Sample: PBMCs. Receptors originate from a woman younger than 35 in good health and CMV-seronegative. Both conserved end residues are part of each CDR3. D genes are given only for firm matches. For some rows the clone size is stated as once, few or many, or as a class when expanded; others skip it.

CDR3nt: TGTGCCAGCCAATCGCCGGGACAGGGTAATGAAAAACTGTTTTTT
CDR3aa: CASQSPGQGNEKLFF
j_gene: TRBJ1-4
abundance: .
d_gene: TRBD1
v_gene: TRBV28

CDR3nt: TGTGCCACCAGCAGAGCCCTAGCGGGAGGTTCGGAGACCCAGTACTTC
CDR3aa: CATSRALAGGSETQYF
j_gene: TRBJ2-5
abundance: .
d_gene: TRBD2
v_gene: TRBV15

CDR3nt: TGTGCCAGCAGCAACGGTGAGGGAGGGCGGGTCTATGAGCAGTTCTTC
CDR3aa: CASSNGEGGRVYEQFF
j_gene: TRBJ2-1
abundance: once
d_gene: .
v_gene: TRBV21-1

CDR3nt: TGTGCCAGCAGCTCCTGGGCTAGCGGCGGCGATGAGCAGTTCTTC
CDR3aa: CASSSWASGGDEQFF
j_gene: TRBJ2-1
abundance: .
d_gene: TRBD2
v_gene: TRBV5-4

CDR3nt: TGTGCCAGCAGTTACTCGGGAGTTAAAGTGATGTGGGGCTACACCTTC
CDR3aa: CASSYSGVKVMWGYTF
j_gene: TRBJ1-2
abundance: .
d_gene: .
v_gene: TRBV6-7

CDR3nt: TGTGCCAGCAGCTTGGCAGGGGGCTCTGGCTACACCTTC
CDR3aa: CASSLAGGSGYTF
j_gene: TRBJ1-2
abundance: .
d_gene: TRBD1
v_gene: TRBV5-4

CDR3nt: TGTGCCAGCAGCCTGGCTAGCTCCTACAATGAGCAGTTCTTC
CDR3aa: CASSLASSYNEQFF
j_gene: TRBJ2-1
abundance: .
d_gene: .
v_gene: TRBV27

CDR3nt: TGTGCCATCGGATCTTCAGCGGGCCTCAACACCGGGGAGCTGTTTTTT
CDR3aa: CAIGSSAGLNTGELFF
j_gene: TRBJ2-2
abundance: .
d_gene: .
v_gene: TRBV10-3

CDR3nt: TGCAGTGCCCCGCTAACCACTGAAGCTTTCTTT
CDR3aa: CSAPLTTEAFF
j_gene: TRBJ1-1
abundance: .
d_gene: .
v_gene: TRBV20-1

CDR3nt: TGTGCCTGGAGTGGGGCAGGGCGGACTGAAGCTTTCTTT
CDR3aa: CAWSGAGRTEAFF
j_gene: TRBJ1-1
abundance: .
d_gene: .
v_gene: TRBV30